This note documents a single T cell receptor (beta chain) sequence. These data belong to a study of T cell responses to AZD1222 COVID-19 vaccine. This CDR3 spans 14 amino acids. Germline V gives CDR1 MDHEN, CDR2 SYDVKM. V dropped 3 bases and J dropped 3 bases, with 12 bases sitting between them. Data came from immunoSEQ multiplex PCR; TCRdb stores just in-frame clones and leaves some out. Among under 150,000 clones listed, over 85% were seen once. Here the sequenced sample was peripheral blood, taken on day 0 of AZD1222 vaccination. This receptor was taken from an adult in good health. This chain connects TRBV28 to TRBJ2-7; D may be TRBD1 (5 bases). CDR3 sequence: CASSLGQGFYEQYF. The CDR3 DNA is TGTGCCAGCAGTTTGGGGCAGGGCTTCTACGAGCAGTACTTC.